Below, 29 T cell receptor beta chains from the same sample are listed, as sequenced in a study of T-cell memory formation after mild COVID-19. TCRdb recomputed calls from the 5' RACE reads with MiXCR, one row per CDR3 protein. The sample lists 200,000 to 250,000 distinct CDR3 sequences; roughly 10% were seen once. Sequenced: PBMCs or a T cell subset sorted from them (not recorded which). All receptors come from a man between 18 and 35 years old who had mild COVID-19 (a few samples of this study predate the infection). Cell type and time point are not known.

This chain connects TRBV6-5 to TRBJ2-4; perhaps TRBD1 as D (6 bases). Germline V CDR1 and CDR2: MNHEY, SVGAGI. The V and J ends lost 6 bases and 0 bases respectively, with 9 bases between them. There are 14 residues in the CDR3. CDR3 residues: CASRRTVAKNIQYF. The CDR3 nucleotides read TGTGCCAGCAGAAGGACAGTAGCCAAAAACATTCAGTACTTC.

This clonotype was seen a handful of times. This chain links TRBV5-1 with TRBJ2-5, with TRBD2 as a possible D gene (5 bases). Trimming took off 2 bases at V and 2 bases at J, with 10 bases between the two ends. Per germline, CDR1 SGHRS and CDR2 YFSETQ. The CDR3 totals 14 residues. CDR3 residues: CASSFESGQETQYF. The CDR3 DNA follows: TGCGCCAGCAGCTTTGAGTCGGGGCAAGAGACCCAGTACTTC.

This chain connects TRBV12-3 or TRBV12-4 to TRBJ2-5; 7 nucleotides match TRBD1. CDR3 length equals 15 residues. V lost 5 bases and J lost 1; bases outside the gene matches: 7. The CDR3 region has the DNA TGTGCCAGCAGTCCAACCGGGACAGCCCAAGAGACCCAGTACTTC. It translates to CASSPTGTAQETQYF.

This clonotype showed up just a few times. CDR3 nucleotides: TGTGCCAGCAGCTTAGGCCCTCTCATGTCCCTGCTCACCTTC. Protein product: CASSLGPLMSLLTF. The chain uses TRBV11-2 and TRBJ1-2; D is unclear. CDR3 size: 14 residues. V dropped 1 base and J dropped 13 bases, with 19 bases sitting between them. The V gene's germline CDR1 is SGHAT and CDR2 FQNNGV.

Only a few counts were recorded for this clonotype. J is TRBJ2-3 and V is TRBV12-3 or TRBV12-4, with TRBD2 matching 10 bases. Trimming took 7 bases from V and 7 from J; bases not matched to a gene: 8. CDR3 length: 14 residues. The CDR3 DNA sequence: TGTGCCAGCACCCAGCGGGGGGGCCGGAATACGCAGTATTTT. Protein sequence: CASTQRGGRNTQYF.

The CDR3 DNA reads TGTGCCAGCAGTCCAAACTCCTACGAGCAGTACTTC. It specifies CASSPNSYEQYF. The chain links TRBV6-2 or TRBV6-3 to TRBJ2-7, with D unresolved. Deletions cut 5 bases from V and 0 bases from J, with 5 bases between. The CDR3 runs to 12 residues. Germline CDR1 and CDR2: MNHEY and SVGEGT.

The chain carries TRBV9 and TRBJ2-1; D remains ambiguous. V was clipped by 0 bases and J by 10 bases, with 11 bases between them. The CDR3 sequence is 13 residues long. Germline CDR1 reads SGDLS; CDR2 reads YYNGEE. CDR3 in DNA: TGTGCCAGCAGCGTAGTGGCGGCCAGGGAGCAGTTCTTC. Protein: CASSVVAAREQFF.

At least ten counts were recorded for this clonotype. This chain connects TRBV24-1 to TRBJ2-5, with 8 bases lining up with TRBD1. The V gene end was trimmed by 6 bases and the J gene end by 4 bases; junction bases not matched to a gene: 12. Germline loops: CDR1 KGHDR, CDR2 SFDVKD. CDR3 length: 16 amino acids. The CDR3 DNA sequence: TGTGCCACCAGTCCAGGGGGTCAGGGGGCTTTAGAGACCCAGTACTTC. Its protein product is CATSPGGQGALETQYF.

J is TRBJ2-1 and V is TRBV12-3 or TRBV12-4, with 11 bases that match TRBD2. The V and J ends lost 3 bases and 9 bases, in that order; junction bases with no gene match: 7. The CDR3 sequence is 15 residues long. The CDR3 region is CASSFIAGGPVEQFF. DNA of the CDR3: TGTGCCAGCAGTTTCATAGCGGGGGGGCCGGTTGAGCAGTTCTTC.

This clonotype was seen more than once but under ten times. The J gene is TRBJ1-2, the V gene TRBV4-3; 7 bases line up with TRBD1. J was trimmed by 0 bases and V by 2 bases; bases with no gene match: 9. Looked up from germline, CDR1 is LGHNA and CDR2 is YSLEER. The CDR3 runs to 17 residues. CDR3 amino acids: CASSQQLRTGPNYGYTF. CDR3 DNA: TGCGCCAGCAGCCAACAACTTAGGACAGGCCCTAACTATGGCTACACCTTC.

There are a few counts of this clonotype. The rearrangement links TRBV20-1 to TRBJ2-7, with a possible D match to TRBD1 (5 bases). CDR3 length: 13 amino acids. Germline-derived CDR1 and CDR2 are DFQATT and SNEGSKA (reference sequence). Trimming shortened V by 5 bases and J by 4 bases, and 15 bases separated the two germline ends. The CDR3: CSAQQAGWYEQYF. CDR3 DNA sequence: TGCAGTGCTCAACAGGCAGGGTGGTACGAGCAGTACTTC.

This clonotype has more than one count but fewer than ten. One junction end does not reproduce the germline sequence, and a read error may be involved. This sequence joins TRBV7-9 and TRBJ2-5; D ambiguous. The CDR3 totals 12 residues. Germline V gives CDR1 SEHNR, CDR2 FQNEAQ (reference sequence). The CDR3 DNA reads as TGTGCCAGCAGCGCCCCCCCCGCCGCGCCCTTCTTC. The encoded protein is CASSAPPAAPFF.

This clonotype was seen only a few times. The chain is built from TRBV20-1 and TRBJ2-7, with 12 bases fitting TRBD2. The CDR3 contains 15 residues. The germline V gene has CDR1 DFQATT and CDR2 SNEGSKA (reference sequence). With 6 bases clipped from V and 4 bases from J, the junction kept 10 bases outside the gene matches. Here the CDR3 DNA reads TGCAGTGCCCCACGTAGGGGGACTAGCGGGTACGAGCAGTACTTC. Protein product: CSAPRRGTSGYEQYF.

CDR3 sequence reads: CASSFGEETQYF. Written as DNA, the CDR3 is TGTGCCAGCAGTTTCGGAGAAGAGACCCAGTACTTC. The chain combines TRBV12-3 or TRBV12-4 with TRBJ2-5; no clear D. The V and J ends lost 3 bases and 3 bases respectively, with 5 bases between them. The CDR3 runs to 12 residues.

A few counts support this clonotype. The V gene is TRBV12-3 or TRBV12-4, the J gene TRBJ2-1; TRBD1 aligns across 11 bases. The junction had 11 bases not matched to a gene; V was cut back by 3 bases and J by 10 bases. CDR3 length equals 16 residues. CDR3 protein: CASSLKVGTGGLEQFF. The CDR3 bases are TGTGCCAGCAGTTTGAAGGTAGGGACAGGGGGTCTGGAGCAGTTCTTC.

This clonotype was seen a few times. The rearrangement uses TRBV7-2 and TRBJ2-1; TRBD2 aligns across 13 bases. This CDR3 is built from 18 residues. Germline-derived CDR1 and CDR2 are SGHTA and FQGNSA. V lost 0 bases, J lost 5 bases, and 7 bases stayed unmatched. The DNA for the CDR3 is TGTGCCAGCAGCTTAGCGCCCTCGGGACTAGCGGGGAACAATGAGCAGTTCTTC. Amino acid sequence: CASSLAPSGLAGNNEQFF. Looking up the rest from reference TRBV7-2 and TRBJ2-1 gives the full variable domain: GAGVSQSPSNKVTEKGKDVELRCDPISGHTALYWYRQSLGQGLEFLIYFQGNSAPDKSGLPSDRFSAERTGGSVSTLTIQRTQQEDSAVYLCASSLAPSGLAGNNEQFFGPGTRLTVL.

Only a few counts were recorded for this clonotype. V and J are TRBV29-1 and TRBJ1-1, with 9 bases lining up with TRBD1. J gave up 5 bases and V 6 bases, and 10 bases lay outside the gene matches. CDR3 length: 14 residues. CDR1 is SQVTM and CDR2 is ANQGSEA in the germline V gene. This CDR3 reads CSVPIRTGETEAFF. Written as DNA, the CDR3 is TGCAGCGTCCCTATTCGGACAGGGGAGACTGAAGCTTTCTTT.

This clonotype was seen a few times. This rearrangement joins TRBV12-3 or TRBV12-4 to TRBJ1-6, with D possibly being TRBD1 (6 bases). Trimming took 8 bases from V and 9 from J, leaving 17 bases between them. The CDR3 consists of 14 residues. This CDR3 is CASRAGTSRSPLHF. CDR3 nucleotides: TGTGCCAGCCGTGCCGGGACAAGTCGTTCACCCCTCCACTTT.

This chain connects TRBV7-2 to TRBJ2-5; a possible D gene is TRBD2 (6 bases). The CDR3 runs 18 residues. The germline CDR1 and CDR2 sequences are SGHTA and FQGNSA. V lost 5 bases to trimming and J lost 5 bases, with 27 bases between them. CDR3 DNA: TGTGCCAGCAGCCGAGAAGCTCTGCGGGGCCTTACGGGGGAGACCCAGTACTTC. Translating it yields CASSREALRGLTGETQYF. The whole variable domain, filled in from reference TRBV7-2 and TRBJ2-5, reads GAGVSQSPSNKVTEKGKDVELRCDPISGHTALYWYRQSLGQGLEFLIYFQGNSAPDKSGLPSDRFSAERTGGSVSTLTIQRTQQEDSAVYLCASSREALRGLTGETQYFGPGTRLLVL.

The J gene is TRBJ1-1, the V gene TRBV5-1, with no clear D. The CDR3 is 14 amino acids. CDR1 is SGHRS, CDR2 YFSETQ, per germline. V was pared by 2 bases and J by 1 base, with 9 bases between. CDR3 nucleotides: TGCGCCAGCAGCTTACATCGGGGGAACACTGAAGCTTTCTTT. It is translated as CASSLHRGNTEAFF.

The genes are TRBV4-2 and TRBJ2-5; 13 bases are a match to TRBD2. J lost 3 bases, V lost 5 bases, and 3 bases had no gene match. The CDR3 extends over 15 amino acids. Germline V gives CDR1 LGHNA, CDR2 YNFKEQ. CDR3 amino acids: CASSAGTSGEETQYF. The CDR3 DNA reads TGTGCCAGCAGCGCCGGGACTAGCGGGGAAGAGACCCAGTACTTC.

In its sample, this clonotype was seen a few times. The chain links TRBV27 to TRBJ2-7; no firm D call. The CDR3 is made up of 12 amino acids. V lost 8 bases and J 7 bases, leaving 15 bases between the germline ends. In germline, CDR1 is MNHEY, CDR2 SMNVEV (reference sequence). CDR3 nucleotides: TGTGCCAGCGGCCTCCATCAGAGGGAGCAGTACGTC. Its protein is CASGLHQREQYV.

This clonotype has at least ten counts. The chain links TRBV20-1 to TRBJ1-1; 8 bases agree with TRBD1. The CDR3 loop spans 14 amino acids. CDR1 DFQATT and CDR2 SNEGSKA come from the germline V gene (reference sequence). CDR3 coding DNA: TGCAGCCCTACAAGCGGCAGGGGGCCGACTGAAGCTTTCTTT. Translating it yields CSPTSGRGPTEAFF.

V usage is TRBV9 and J usage is TRBJ2-1; 8 bases agree with TRBD2. CDR1 and CDR2 from the germline V gene are SGDLS and YYNGEE. The V and J ends lost 4 bases and 8 bases, in that order; junction bases with no gene match: 11. This CDR3 spans 15 amino acids. The CDR3 loop is CASSQSGLVRDEQFF. The CDR3, as DNA: TGTGCCAGCAGCCAGTCGGGACTAGTCCGGGATGAGCAGTTCTTC.

This clonotype came up many times. The DNA for the CDR3 is TGTGCCAGCAGCCTGGGAGACCCCGGAGCGCAGTATTTT. Translation gives CASSLGDPGAQYF. V usage is TRBV3-1 and J usage is TRBJ2-3; TRBD2 is a possible D gene (5 bases). Germline loops: CDR1 LGHDT, CDR2 YNNKEL (reference sequence). Trimming removed 4 bases at V and 10 bases at J, with 15 bases between. This CDR3 comprises 13 residues.

This clonotype was picked up a small number of times. The chain employs TRBV9 and TRBJ1-1, with D possibly being TRBD1 (5 bases). Germline CDR1 SGDLS, CDR2 YYNGEE. The V and J ends lost 4 bases and 6 bases respectively, with 13 bases between them. The CDR3 totals 13 residues. CDR3 in DNA: TGTGCCAGCAGCTCCCGGGGGGGGTCTGAAGCTTTCTTT. Protein product: CASSSRGGSEAFF.

The chain uses TRBV7-2 and TRBJ2-3; D ambiguous. Germline CDR1 SGHTA, CDR2 FQGNSA. CDR3 length: 18 amino acids. Trimming took 2 bases from V and 2 from J, leaving 20 bases between them. The CDR3 nucleotides are TGTGCCAGCAGCTTACGTTCCCTCCAAAAGAGTCCCACAGATACGCAGTATTTT. Residues: CASSLRSLQKSPTDTQYF.

The V call is TRBV5-6, the J call TRBJ1-1; D perhaps matches TRBD1 (5 bases). The V gene lost 0 bases and the J gene lost 0 bases, with 9 bases spanning the gap. Germline V gene data show CDR1 as SGHDT and CDR2 as YYEEEE. CDR3 size: 15 residues. For the CDR3, the DNA is TGTGCCAGCAGCTTGGAAGACAGACTGAACACTGAAGCTTTCTTT. This gives the protein CASSLEDRLNTEAFF.

This chain uses TRBV27 with TRBJ2-3; D is ambiguous. The CDR3 contains 12 residues. Trimming took 4 bases from V and 4 from J, leaving 6 bases between them. Germline V gene data show CDR1 as MNHEY and CDR2 as SMNVEV (reference sequence). The DNA for the CDR3 is TGTGCCAGCAGTTCCGCCGCAGATACGCAGTATTTT. Translating it yields CASSSAADTQYF.